A selection of T cell receptor beta chains follows, all from one sample in a study of OX40 agonist ivuxolimab in advanced cancers. Generated by immunoSEQ multiplex PCR, the TCRdb table keeps only in-frame clones and is missing some. Among about 82,000 clones, around 85% were seen once, and the ten largest hold over 0.2%. The specimen comprised CD4+ or CD8+ T cells sorted from blood, sampled in a trial of the OX40 agonist ivuxolimab. The receptors were gathered from an adult with an advanced solid tumor such as melanoma, head and neck, liver or kidney cancer. Both conserved end residues are part of each CDR3. The D gene is left open where the match is weak. Clone size is given for some rows only: seen once, a few or many times, or a class if the clone is expanded.

v_call	clone_size	d_call	j_call	cdr3_aa	cdr3_nt
TRBV10-3	.	TRBD2	TRBJ2-7	CAIGRRGSGSFEQYF	TGTGCCATCGGGAGGAGGGGGAGCGGGAGCTTCGAGCAGTACTTC
TRBV28	.	.	TRBJ2-2	CASSGAVGRTGELFF	TGTGCCAGCAGCGGGGCGGTCGGAAGGACCGGGGAGCTGTTTTTT
TRBV6-1	.	.	TRBJ2-5	CASSEVEETQYF	TGTGCCAGCAGTGAAGTGGAAGAGACCCAGTACTTC
TRBV28	.	TRBD1	TRBJ1-1	CASSLGQDDTEAFF	TGTGCCAGCAGTTTAGGACAGGACGACACTGAAGCTTTCTTT
TRBV15	.	TRBD1	TRBJ1-6	CATSVTGTGENSPLHF	TGTGCCACCAGCGTAACCGGGACAGGGGAAAATTCACCCCTCCACTTT
TRBV19	once	TRBD2	TRBJ2-3	CASTPGGLGEDTQYF	TGTGCCAGTACCCCCGGGGGACTAGGGGAAGATACGCAGTATTTT
TRBV18	.	.	TRBJ1-5	CASSPPANQPQHF	TGTGCCAGCTCACCACCCGCGAATCAGCCCCAGCATTTT
TRBV28	.	.	TRBJ2-5	CASSLGGPKLQYF	TGTGCCAGCAGCCTCGGTGGTCCCAAGCTCCAGTACTTC
TRBV27	few	TRBD1	TRBJ2-7	CATSRGTGLSYEQYF	TGTGCCACTTCGCGCGGGACAGGGCTCTCCTACGAGCAGTACTTC
TRBV7-2	.	.	TRBJ1-1	CASSLDSGGAEAFF	TGTGCCAGCAGCTTAGATAGTGGCGGGGCAGAAGCTTTCTTT
TRBV6-6	.	TRBD2	TRBJ2-1	CASRPSGAGNEQFF	TGTGCCAGCAGGCCCTCTGGAGCGGGGAATGAGCAGTTCTTC
TRBV28	.	TRBD2	TRBJ2-1	CASSSSGGGNYNEQFF	TGTGCCAGCAGTTCGAGCGGGGGAGGGAACTACAATGAGCAGTTCTTC
TRBV15	few	TRBD1	TRBJ1-1	CATSRTRTGRSGTEAFF	TGTGCCACCAGCAGGACTAGGACAGGGCGGAGCGGCACTGAAGCTTTCTTT
TRBV29-1	.	.	TRBJ1-1	CSGRLEGGKSEAFF	TGCAGCGGCCGCCTAGAGGGGGGTAAGAGTGAAGCTTTCTTT
TRBV2	.	.	TRBJ2-3	CASSERLDGADTQYF	TGTGCCAGCAGTGAGAGGCTAGATGGGGCAGATACGCAGTATTTT
TRBV10-3	.	.	TRBJ2-2	CAISDSNTGGVRELFF	TGTGCCATCAGTGACTCAAATACAGGCGGGGTCCGGGAGCTGTTTTTT
TRBV5-6	.	.	TRBJ2-5	CASSLGQRQETQYF	TGTGCCAGCAGCTTGGGACAGCGGCAAGAGACCCAGTACTTC
TRBV5-1	.	TRBD1	TRBJ1-1	CASSLQGAGNTEAFF	TGCGCCAGCAGCCTACAGGGGGCGGGTAACACTGAAGCTTTCTTT
TRBV5-6	.	TRBD1	TRBJ1-4	CASIPQGATNEKLFF	TGTGCCAGCATCCCGCAGGGGGCAACTAATGAAAAACTGTTTTTT
TRBV5-1	.	.	TRBJ1-1	CASSLDRADTEAFF	TGCGCCAGCAGCTTGGACAGGGCGGACACTGAAGCTTTCTTT
TRBV5-1	.	.	TRBJ1-2	CASSANIGQGGYTF	TGCGCCAGCAGCGCCAATATAGGTCAGGGGGGCTACACCTTC
TRBV27	.	.	TRBJ2-7	CASGFFGRREYEQYF	TGTGCCAGCGGTTTTTTCGGGAGAAGAGAATACGAGCAGTACTTC
TRBV4-1	.	TRBD2	TRBJ2-7	CASSPTSGGYYEQYF	TGCGCCAGCAGCCCGACTAGCGGGGGATACTACGAGCAGTACTTC
TRBV7-2	.	.	TRBJ2-2	CASSSRKAGELFF	TGTGCCAGCAGTTCGCGAAAGGCCGGGGAGCTGTTTTTT
TRBV7-8	.	.	TRBJ1-4	CASSLAGHFNEKLFF	TGTGCCAGCAGCTTAGCCGGCCACTTTAATGAAAAACTGTTTTTT
TRBV5-5	.	TRBD1	TRBJ2-1	CASSLIVYRGYEQFF	TGTGCCAGCAGCTTGATCGTGTACAGGGGATATGAGCAGTTCTTC
TRBV29-1	.	TRBD1	TRBJ2-7	CSVSRDRGEQYF	TGCAGCGTTTCCCGGGACAGGGGCGAGCAGTACTTC
TRBV7-9	.	.	TRBJ2-7	CASSLQGGNYEQYF	TGTGCCAGCAGCTTGCAGGGGGGGAACTACGAGCAGTACTTC
TRBV11-3	.	TRBD2	TRBJ2-5	CASSRSGGETQYF	TGTGCCAGCAGCCGTAGCGGGGGGGAGACCCAGTACTTC
TRBV30	.	TRBD1	TRBJ1-2	CAWTWDRGDYGYTF	TGTGCCTGGACCTGGGACAGGGGAGACTATGGCTACACCTTC
TRBV2	few	.	TRBJ1-5	CASREGTGYVAQHF	TGTGCCAGCAGGGAAGGGACGGGTTATGTGGCCCAGCATTTT
TRBV2	few	.	TRBJ1-5	CASRPRAGPQHF	TGTGCCAGCAGACCCCGGGCGGGGCCCCAGCATTTT
TRBV18	.	TRBD1	TRBJ2-1	CASSSLGTGGNYEQFF	TGTGCCAGCTCATCCCTTGGCACAGGGGGCAACTATGAGCAGTTCTTC
TRBV18	.	.	TRBJ1-4	CASSQAFATNEKLFF	TGTGCCAGCTCACAGGCCTTTGCAACTAATGAAAAACTGTTTTTT
TRBV11-1	.	.	TRBJ1-3	CASSLSGNTIYF	TGTGCCAGCAGCTTGTCTGGAAACACCATATATTTT
TRBV28	.	.	TRBJ2-7	CASSFTASYEQYF	TGTGCCAGCAGTTTCACGGCCTCCTACGAGCAGTACTTC
TRBV5-1	once	.	TRBJ1-4	CASSGGGGEKLFF	TGCGCCAGCAGCGGTGGGGGAGGTGAAAAACTGTTTTTT
TRBV4-1	.	.	TRBJ2-3	CASSQGGALRDTQYF	TGCGCCAGCAGCCAAGGGGGGGCACTACGGGATACGCAGTATTTT
TRBV5-1	.	.	TRBJ1-4	CASSLGLGGNEKLFF	TGCGCCAGCAGCTTGGGTCTGGGGGGAAATGAAAAACTGTTTTTT
TRBV7-3	.	TRBD2	TRBJ2-1	CASSSQAGGLNEQFF	TGTGCCAGCAGCTCCCAAGCGGGGGGACTTAATGAGCAGTTCTTC
TRBV7-8	.	TRBD1	TRBJ2-1	CASSSRTGENEQFF	TGTGCCAGCAGCTCCCGGACAGGGGAGAATGAGCAGTTCTTC
TRBV5-1	once	TRBD1	TRBJ2-5	CASSLSTGEETQYF	TGCGCCAGCAGCTTGAGCACAGGGGAAGAGACCCAGTACTTC
TRBV7-2	.	.	TRBJ1-6	CASSPRRNSPLHF	TGTGCCAGCAGCCCCCGGAGGAATTCACCCCTCCACTTT
TRBV7-8	.	.	TRBJ1-3	CASRGGLYTGEGNTIYF	TGTGCCAGCAGGGGGGGGCTATACACGGGGGAGGGAAACACCATATATTTT
TRBV7-9	.	.	TRBJ1-4	CASSPPGPRGEKLFF	TGTGCCAGCAGTCCGCCGGGCCCAAGAGGCGAAAAACTGTTTTTT
TRBV7-3	.	TRBD1	TRBJ2-3	CASSLTGTGVGTDTQYF	TGTGCCAGCAGCCTCACCGGGACAGGGGTTGGTACAGATACGCAGTATTTT
TRBV6-6	once	TRBD1	TRBJ2-2	CATRDRGISSELFF	TGTGCCACCAGGGACAGGGGGATTTCGTCGGAGCTGTTTTTT
TRBV9	.	TRBD2	TRBJ2-1	CASSVSGGVLVDEQFF	TGTGCCAGCAGCGTTAGCGGGGGGGTGCTAGTGGATGAGCAGTTCTTC
TRBV2	.	TRBD2	TRBJ2-1	CASSEILAGEGEQFF	TGTGCCAGCAGTGAAATCCTAGCGGGAGAAGGCGAGCAGTTCTTC
TRBV4-2	.	.	TRBJ2-1	CASSQEGRSRRFF	TGTGCCAGCAGCCAAGAGGGACGAAGCAGGCGGTTCTTC
TRBV5-1	.	TRBD2	TRBJ2-3	CASSLGSSGVGDTQYF	TGCGCCAGCAGCTTGGGCTCTAGCGGGGTAGGCGATACGCAGTATTTT
TRBV29-1	.	.	TRBJ2-2	CSVEDQWGTGELFF	TGCAGCGTTGAAGATCAATGGGGCACCGGGGAGCTGTTTTTT
TRBV6-4	.	.	TRBJ1-5	CASSEGWGGNQPQHF	TGTGCCAGCAGTGAGGGCTGGGGTGGTAATCAGCCCCAGCATTTT
TRBV7-9	.	.	TRBJ1-3	CASSPTEYGNTIYF	TGTGCCAGCAGCCCAACGGAATACGGAAACACCATATATTTT